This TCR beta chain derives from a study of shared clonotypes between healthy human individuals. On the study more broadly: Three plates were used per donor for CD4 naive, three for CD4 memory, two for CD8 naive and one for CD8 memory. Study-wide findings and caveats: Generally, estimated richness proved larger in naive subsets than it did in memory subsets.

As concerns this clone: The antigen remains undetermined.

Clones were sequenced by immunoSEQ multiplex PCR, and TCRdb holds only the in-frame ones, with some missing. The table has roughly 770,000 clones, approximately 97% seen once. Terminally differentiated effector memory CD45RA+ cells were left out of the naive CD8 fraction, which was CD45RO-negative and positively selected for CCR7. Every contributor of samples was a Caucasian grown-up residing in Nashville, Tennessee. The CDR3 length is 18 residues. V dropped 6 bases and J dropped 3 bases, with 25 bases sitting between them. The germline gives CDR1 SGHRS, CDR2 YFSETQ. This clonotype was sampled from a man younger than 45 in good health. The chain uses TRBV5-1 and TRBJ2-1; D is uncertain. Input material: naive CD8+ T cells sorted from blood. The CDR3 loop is CASNPGPPSTNLYNEQFF. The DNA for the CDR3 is TGCGCCAGCAACCCCGGTCCCCCCAGCACTAACCTCTACAATGAGCAGTTCTTC.